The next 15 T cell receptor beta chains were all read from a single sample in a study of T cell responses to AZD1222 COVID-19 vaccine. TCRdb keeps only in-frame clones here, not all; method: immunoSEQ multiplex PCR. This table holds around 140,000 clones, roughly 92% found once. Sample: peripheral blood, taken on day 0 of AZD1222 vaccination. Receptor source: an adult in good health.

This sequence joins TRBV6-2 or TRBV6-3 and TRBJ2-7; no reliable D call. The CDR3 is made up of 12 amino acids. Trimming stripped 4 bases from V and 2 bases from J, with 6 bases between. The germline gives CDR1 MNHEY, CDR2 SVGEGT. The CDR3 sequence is CASSSYPYEQYF. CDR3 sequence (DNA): TGTGCCAGCAGTTCTTACCCCTACGAGCAGTACTTC.

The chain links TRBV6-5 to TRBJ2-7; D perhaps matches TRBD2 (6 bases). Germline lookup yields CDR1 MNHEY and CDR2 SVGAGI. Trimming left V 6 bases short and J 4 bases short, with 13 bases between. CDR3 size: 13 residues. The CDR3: CASSGSFSYEQYF. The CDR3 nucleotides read TGTGCCAGCAGCGGGAGTTTTAGTTACGAGCAGTACTTC.

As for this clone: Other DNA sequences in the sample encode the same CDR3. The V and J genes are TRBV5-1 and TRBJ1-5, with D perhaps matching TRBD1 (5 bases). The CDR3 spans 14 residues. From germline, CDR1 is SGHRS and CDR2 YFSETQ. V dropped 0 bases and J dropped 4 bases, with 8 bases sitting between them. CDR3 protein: CASSLAGGNQPQHF. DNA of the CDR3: TGCGCCAGCAGCTTGGCGGGGGGGAATCAGCCCCAGCATTTT.

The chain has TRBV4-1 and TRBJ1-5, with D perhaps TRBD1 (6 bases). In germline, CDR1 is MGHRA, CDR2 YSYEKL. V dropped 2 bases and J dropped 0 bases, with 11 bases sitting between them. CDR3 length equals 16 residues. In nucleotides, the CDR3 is TGCGCCAGCAGCCAACGTGGACAGAATAGCAATCAGCCCCAGCATTTT. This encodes CASSQRGQNSNQPQHF.

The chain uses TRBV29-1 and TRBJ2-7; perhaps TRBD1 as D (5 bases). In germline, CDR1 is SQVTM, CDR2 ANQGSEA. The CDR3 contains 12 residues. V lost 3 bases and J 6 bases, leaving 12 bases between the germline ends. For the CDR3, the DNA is TGCAGCGTTGAGGAAGGGGATGGCGAGCAGTACTTC. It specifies CSVEEGDGEQYF.

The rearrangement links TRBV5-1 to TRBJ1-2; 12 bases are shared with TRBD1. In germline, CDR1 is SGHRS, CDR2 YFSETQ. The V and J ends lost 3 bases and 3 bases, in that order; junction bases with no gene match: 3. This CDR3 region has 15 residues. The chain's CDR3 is CASSWGQGADYGYTF. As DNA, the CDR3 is TGCGCCAGCAGCTGGGGACAGGGGGCCGACTATGGCTACACCTTC.

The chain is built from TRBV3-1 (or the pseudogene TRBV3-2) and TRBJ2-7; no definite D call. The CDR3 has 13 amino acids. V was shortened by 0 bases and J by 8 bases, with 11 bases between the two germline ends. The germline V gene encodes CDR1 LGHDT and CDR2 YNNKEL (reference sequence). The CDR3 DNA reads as TGTGCCAGCAGCCAAGACTCGCGCCGACAGCAGTACTTC. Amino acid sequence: CASSQDSRRQQYF.

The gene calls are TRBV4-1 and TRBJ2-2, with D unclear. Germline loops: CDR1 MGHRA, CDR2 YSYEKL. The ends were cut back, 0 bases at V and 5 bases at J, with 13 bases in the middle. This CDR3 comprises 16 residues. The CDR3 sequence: CASSQDLAGITGELFF. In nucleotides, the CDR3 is TGCGCCAGCAGCCAAGATCTCGCAGGAATAACCGGGGAGCTGTTTTTT.

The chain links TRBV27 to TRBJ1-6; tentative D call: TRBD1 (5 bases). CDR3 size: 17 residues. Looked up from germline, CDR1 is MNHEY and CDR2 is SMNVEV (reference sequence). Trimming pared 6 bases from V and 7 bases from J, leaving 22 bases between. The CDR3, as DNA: TGTGCCAGCAGCCGGACGCTTTTTCAGGGAAGGAATTCACCCCTCCACTTT. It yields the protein CASSRTLFQGRNSPLHF.

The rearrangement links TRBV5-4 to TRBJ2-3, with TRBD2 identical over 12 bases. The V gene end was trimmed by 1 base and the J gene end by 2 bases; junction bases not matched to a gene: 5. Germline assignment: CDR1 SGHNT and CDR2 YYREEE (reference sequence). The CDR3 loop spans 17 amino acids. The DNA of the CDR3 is TGTGCCAGCAGCTTGCCCGGACTAGCGGGGATCACAGATACGCAGTATTTT. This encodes CASSLPGLAGITDTQYF.

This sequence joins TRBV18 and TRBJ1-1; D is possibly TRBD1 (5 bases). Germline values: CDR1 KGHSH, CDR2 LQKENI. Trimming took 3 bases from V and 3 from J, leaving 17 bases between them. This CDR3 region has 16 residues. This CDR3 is CASSPPGRGRYTEAFF. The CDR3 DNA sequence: TGTGCCAGCTCACCCCCCGGACGGGGCCGATACACTGAAGCTTTCTTT.

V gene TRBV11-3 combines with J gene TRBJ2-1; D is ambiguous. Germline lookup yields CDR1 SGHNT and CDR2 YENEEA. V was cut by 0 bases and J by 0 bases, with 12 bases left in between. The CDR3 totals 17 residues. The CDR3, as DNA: TGTGCCAGCAGCTTAGAATGGGCGGAAAGCTCCTACAATGAGCAGTTCTTC. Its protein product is CASSLEWAESSYNEQFF. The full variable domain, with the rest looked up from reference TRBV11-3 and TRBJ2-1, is EAGVVQSPRYKIIEKKQPVAFWCNPISGHNTLYWYLQNLGQGPELLIRYENEEAVDDSQLPKDRFSAERLKGVDSTLKIQPAELGDSAVYLCASSLEWAESSYNEQFFGPGTRLTVL.

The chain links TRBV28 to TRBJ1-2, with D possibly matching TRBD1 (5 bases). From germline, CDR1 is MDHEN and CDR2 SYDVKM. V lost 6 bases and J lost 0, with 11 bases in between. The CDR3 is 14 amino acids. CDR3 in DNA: TGTGCCAGCAGGGGGCAGGACTCTAACTATGGCTACACCTTC. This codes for CASRGQDSNYGYTF.

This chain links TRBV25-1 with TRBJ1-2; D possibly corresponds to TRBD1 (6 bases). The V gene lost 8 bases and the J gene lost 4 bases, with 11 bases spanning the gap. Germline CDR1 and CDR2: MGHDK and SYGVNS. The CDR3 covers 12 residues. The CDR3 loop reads CASRQEPYGYTF. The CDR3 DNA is TGTGCCAGCCGACAGGAGCCCTATGGCTACACCTTC.

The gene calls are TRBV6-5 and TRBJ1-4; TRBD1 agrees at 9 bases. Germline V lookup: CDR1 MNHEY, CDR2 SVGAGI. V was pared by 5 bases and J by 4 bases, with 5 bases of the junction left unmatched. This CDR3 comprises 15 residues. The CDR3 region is CASSKGQGFNEKLFF. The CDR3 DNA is TGTGCCAGCAGTAAGGGACAGGGTTTTAATGAAAAACTGTTTTTT.